This TCR beta chain was obtained from a study of blood T cell repertoires in COVID-19. At the level of the study: The United States, Italy and Spain provided the acute and convalescent COVID-19 samples. Nucleic acid was either cDNA or gDNA, and it came from T cells, B-cell-depleted T cells, or PBMCs.

V dropped 3 bases and J dropped 3 bases, with 12 bases sitting between them. The CDR3 length is 14 residues. Germline V gene data show CDR1 as MNHEY and CDR2 as SVGEGT. In the original analysis: Estimates of nucleated cell counts were drawn from the amplification of reference gene primers. TCRdb keeps only in-frame clones here, not all; method: immunoSEQ multiplex PCR. V and J calls and clone size follow that table, whereas D and trimming were derived from the DNA. The sample shows approximately 250,000 clones, approximately 84% of them seen only once. This TCR was sampled from a human donor in a cohort sampled during active COVID-19. Sequences were obtained from peripheral blood. The gene calls are TRBV6-2 or TRBV6-3 and TRBJ2-7, with D perhaps TRBD2 (5 bases). The CDR3 DNA sequence: TGTGCCAGCAGTTATTCCGGGGTACTCTACGAGCAGTACTTC. Its translation is CASSYSGVLYEQYF.